A selection of T cell receptor beta chains follows, all from one sample in a study of T-cell memory formation after mild COVID-19. TCRdb processed the 5' RACE reads anew with MiXCR; each CDR3 protein has one entry. This table holds about 600,000 distinct CDR3 sequences, less than 25% found once. Sequenced material: PBMCs or a T cell subset sorted from them (not recorded which). The receptors here all came from an adult woman who had mild COVID-19 (a few samples of this study predate the infection). Cell type and time point are not known. Both conserved end residues are part of each CDR3. Fields, in order: clone size, J gene, V gene, D gene, CDR3 DNA, CDR3 protein. The D gene is left open where the match is weak. Clone size is shown for a subset of rows, as once, few, many or a class of expanded clone.

few	TRBJ2-7	TRBV9	TRBD1	TGTGCCAGCAGCGTCGCCGGGACAGGGATCTACGAGCAGTACTTC	CASSVAGTGIYEQYF
few	TRBJ2-7	TRBV4-1	TRBD1	TGCGCCAGCAGCACCCCGGGACAGAGAATCTACGAGCAGTACTTC	CASSTPGQRIYEQYF
few	TRBJ2-3	TRBV10-2	.	TGCGCCAGCAGTGAGTCAGACTACACAGATACGCAGTATTTT	CASSESDYTDTQYF
few	TRBJ1-3	TRBV7-8	.	TGTGCCAGCAGCTTAGGGTGGGGACATGTCCAGGGGGGAAACACCATATATTTT	CASSLGWGHVQGGNTIYF
.	TRBJ1-6	TRBV7-3	TRBD1	TGTGCCAGCAGCATCGACGGACAGGGCAGTTCACCCCTCCACTTT	CASSIDGQGSSPLHF
many	TRBJ2-5	TRBV10-2	.	TGCGCCAGCGGCCGAATGCCCCAAGAGACCCAGTACTTC	CASGRMPQETQYF
many	TRBJ2-1	TRBV12-3/TRBV12-4	TRBD2	TGTGCCAGCACTACCTCTAGCGGGAGTATCTATGAGCAGTTCTTC	CASTTSSGSIYEQFF
few	TRBJ1-6	TRBV7-9	TRBD1	TGTGCCAGCAGCTCCGGACAGGGCCAGAATTCACCCCTCCACTTT	CASSSGQGQNSPLHF
few	TRBJ2-1	TRBV7-2	TRBD2	TGTGCCAGCAGCACCCGACTAGCGGGGGAGCAGTTCTTC	CASSTRLAGEQFF
few	TRBJ2-7	TRBV7-3	.	TGTGCCAGCAGCTTAATTGCCAGGGCCTTAACCTACGAGCAGTACTTC	CASSLIARALTYEQYF
.	TRBJ2-3	TRBV7-2	TRBD2	TGTGCCAGCAGCTTATTCACTAGCGGGAGCCACCTCACAGATACGCAGTATTTT	CASSLFTSGSHLTDTQYF
few	TRBJ2-7	TRBV5-1	TRBD1	TGCGCCAGCAGCTGGGGGCCCGGGACAGGGGGCACCTACGAGCAGTACTTC	CASSWGPGTGGTYEQYF
.	TRBJ2-3	TRBV5-1	.	TGCGCCAGCAGCACCGTTTTGGGGGAGGGCACAGATACGCAGTATTTT	CASSTVLGEGTDTQYF
.	TRBJ1-2	TRBV4-2	.	TGTGCCAGCAGCCAAGACTATCACTATGGCTACACCTTC	CASSQDYHYGYTF
many	TRBJ1-1	TRBV7-2	TRBD1	TGTGCCAGCAGCTCCCCCACAGGGGAAGGGGGAGCTTTCTTT	CASSSPTGEGGAFF
.	TRBJ2-7	TRBV28	TRBD2	TGTGCCAGCAGTTTGCCAGCGGGAGGGTTAGTGTACGAGCAGTACTTC	CASSLPAGGLVYEQYF
once	TRBJ2-5	TRBV30	TRBD1	TGTGCCTGGAGCCCCGGGACAGGGGAGGCGGGGGAGACCCAGTACTTC	CAWSPGTGEAGETQYF
.	TRBJ2-1	TRBV27	.	TGTGCCAGTGGCCCTGGGTACAATGAGCAGTTCTTC	CASGPGYNEQFF
few	TRBJ2-3	TRBV7-6	TRBD2	TGTGCCAGCAGCTTACGGGGGGTCGAAGATACGCAGTATTTT	CASSLRGVEDTQYF
.	TRBJ1-1	TRBV29-1	.	TGCAGCGTTGACAGGAGAAACACTGAAGCTTTCTTT	CSVDRRNTEAFF
few	TRBJ2-3	TRBV5-1	.	TGCGCCAGCAGCTTGCGCTGGGGGCGCCCAGATACGCAGTATTTT	CASSLRWGRPDTQYF
.	TRBJ2-7	TRBV20-1	.	TGCAGTGCTCCTTTCGAGGCATCCTACGAGCAGTACTTC	CSAPFEASYEQYF
.	TRBJ1-2	TRBV5-1	.	TGCGCCAGCAGCCAGAACCGGGAGACCTATGGCTACACCTTC	CASSQNRETYGYTF
.	TRBJ2-7	TRBV5-1	.	TGCGCCAGCAGCTTGGCCGGGTTCGGCTACGAGCAGTACTTC	CASSLAGFGYEQYF
once	TRBJ2-2	TRBV24-1	.	TGTGCCACCAGTTATCCTGGGACGGGGAACACCGGGGAGCTGTTTTTT	CATSYPGTGNTGELFF
few	TRBJ1-2	TRBV6-5	TRBD1	TGTGCCAGCAGTTACTTTTGGACAGGAGAAGCGCCTAACTATGGCTACACCTTC	CASSYFWTGEAPNYGYTF
.	TRBJ2-1	TRBV7-7	TRBD1	TGTGCCAGCAGCACTTCCAGGGGGAATGAGCAGTTCTTC	CASSTSRGNEQFF
few	TRBJ1-1	TRBV12-3/TRBV12-4	.	TGTGCCAGCAGAGGGGACCAGAAAGCTTTCTTT	CASRGDQKAFF
few	TRBJ1-3	TRBV5-1	.	TGCGCCAGCAGCCTCAACCCATTCGGTAGCTCTGGAAACACCATATATTTT	CASSLNPFGSSGNTIYF
few	TRBJ2-1	TRBV14	.	TGTGCCAGCAGCCAAGAATTAGAGACAGGGCAGTTCTTC	CASSQELETGQFF
once	TRBJ2-1	TRBV20-1	.	TGCAGTGCTAGAGTCGGGGCCTCCAGGAAGGGCAATGAGCAGTTCTTC	CSARVGASRKGNEQFF
few	TRBJ1-1	TRBV4-3	.	TGCGCCAGCTCCATCGCTTCGGGCACTGAAGCTTTCTTT	CASSIASGTEAFF
.	TRBJ1-2	TRBV27	.	TGTGCCAGCAGTCCGGGGACATATAACTATGGCTACACCTTC	CASSPGTYNYGYTF
.	TRBJ2-5	TRBV29-1	.	TGCAGCGTTGTAAACCAAGAGACCCAGTACTTC	CSVVNQETQYF
.	TRBJ1-1	TRBV7-9	.	TGTGCCAGCAGCTCGACAGTGGTAGACACTGAAGCTTTCTTT	CASSSTVVDTEAFF
.	TRBJ2-3	TRBV5-1	.	TGCGCCAGCAGCCCGGGGGACGGATTCACAGATACGCAGTATTTT	CASSPGDGFTDTQYF
many	TRBJ2-5	TRBV29-1	.	TGCAGCGTTGGGGCCCCAGAGGGGACCCAGTACTTC	CSVGAPEGTQYF
.	TRBJ1-3	TRBV7-2	.	TGTGCCAGCAGCTTAGCCGGGGTGGGGGCTGGAAACACCATATATTTT	CASSLAGVGAGNTIYF
.	TRBJ2-5	TRBV4-3	TRBD1	TGCGCCAGCAGCCAACGACAGGGCTGGGGAGAGACCCAGTACTTC	CASSQRQGWGETQYF
.	TRBJ1-5	TRBV14	.	TGTGCCAGCATGGGACGTAGCAATCAGCCCCAGCATTTT	CASMGRSNQPQHF
few	TRBJ2-2	TRBV7-7	TRBD2	TGTGCTAGCAGCCCGGGACTAGCGGGAGTGGGAACCGGGGAGCTGTTTTTT	CASSPGLAGVGTGELFF
few	TRBJ2-7	TRBV4-1	.	TGCGCCAGCAGTCCCATAGGTCCAGGGAAATACGAGCAGTACTTC	CASSPIGPGKYEQYF
few	TRBJ1-2	TRBV27	TRBD1	TGTGCCAGCAGTTCCACAGGGGGCGCGGACTATGGCTACACCTTC	CASSSTGGADYGYTF
.	TRBJ1-6	TRBV12-3/TRBV12-4	.	TGTGCCAGCAGAACGGGCCCCCGGGGATCACCCCTCCACTTT	CASRTGPRGSPLHF
.	TRBJ2-7	TRBV11-2	TRBD1	TGTGCCAGCAGCTCCCGGGACAGGGACTACGAGCAGTACTTC	CASSSRDRDYEQYF
.	TRBJ2-5	TRBV4-3	TRBD2	TGCGCCAGCAGCCAAGATAGCCTAGCGGGACAGCAAGAGACCCAGTACTTC	CASSQDSLAGQQETQYF
.	TRBJ2-3	TRBV20-1	.	TGCAGTGCTAGCAGGGGTACGCAGTATTTT	CSASRGTQYF
once	TRBJ2-1	TRBV6-2/TRBV6-3	TRBD2	TGTGCCAGCACTTTAGCGGGGGGGCCCAATGAGCAGTTCTTC	CASTLAGGPNEQFF
few	TRBJ1-2	TRBV14	.	TGTGCCAGCAGCCACACCTTTCCCTCGTCTAACTATGGCTACACCTTC	CASSHTFPSSNYGYTF
many	TRBJ1-1	TRBV24-1	TRBD1	TGTGCCACCAGTGAATCTGGGACAGAGAACACTGAAGCTTTCTTT	CATSESGTENTEAFF
.	TRBJ2-5	TRBV5-6	.	TGTGCCAGCAGCTCACCGGGACTCCCTAGGGGGACCCAGTACTTC	CASSSPGLPRGTQYF
.	TRBJ1-3	TRBV18	TRBD1	TGTGCCAGCTCACCCCGGGACAGGGACTCTGGAAACACCATATATTTT	CASSPRDRDSGNTIYF
.	TRBJ1-4	TRBV5-1	.	TGCGCCAGCAGCTTGGGGGGGGGAGTCCTGACTAATGAAAAACTGTTTTTT	CASSLGGGVLTNEKLFF
.	TRBJ1-2	TRBV27	.	TGTGCCAGCAGCATCCAAATGGGGCCCTATGGCTACACCTTC	CASSIQMGPYGYTF
.	TRBJ2-7	TRBV12-5	.	TGTGCTAGTGGTTTGGATCGGCGCTACGAGCAGTACTTC	CASGLDRRYEQYF
few	TRBJ1-2	TRBV4-1	TRBD1	TGCGCCAGCAGCCAACTTGACAGGGGGCGAAATGGCTACACCTTC	CASSQLDRGRNGYTF
.	TRBJ1-1	TRBV7-2	.	TGTGCCAGCAGCTACCCCAGGCCTGAAGCTTTCTTT	CASSYPRPEAFF
few	TRBJ2-3	TRBV18	TRBD2	TGTGCCAGCTCATCGCTAGCGGCAGATACGCAGTATTTT	CASSSLAADTQYF